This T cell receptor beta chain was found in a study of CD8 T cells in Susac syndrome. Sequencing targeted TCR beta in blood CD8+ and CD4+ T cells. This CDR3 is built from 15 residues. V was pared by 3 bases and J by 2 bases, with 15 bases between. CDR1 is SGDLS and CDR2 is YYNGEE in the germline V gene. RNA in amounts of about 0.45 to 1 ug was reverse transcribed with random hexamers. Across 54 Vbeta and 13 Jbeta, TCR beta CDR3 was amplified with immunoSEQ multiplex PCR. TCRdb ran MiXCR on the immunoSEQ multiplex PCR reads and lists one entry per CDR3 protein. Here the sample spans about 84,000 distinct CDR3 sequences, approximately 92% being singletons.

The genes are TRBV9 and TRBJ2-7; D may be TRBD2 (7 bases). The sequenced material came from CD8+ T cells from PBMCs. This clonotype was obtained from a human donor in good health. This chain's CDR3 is CASSAGGGVPYEQYF. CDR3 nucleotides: TGTGCCAGCAGCGCCGGAGGGGGGGTCCCCTACGAGCAGTACTTC.